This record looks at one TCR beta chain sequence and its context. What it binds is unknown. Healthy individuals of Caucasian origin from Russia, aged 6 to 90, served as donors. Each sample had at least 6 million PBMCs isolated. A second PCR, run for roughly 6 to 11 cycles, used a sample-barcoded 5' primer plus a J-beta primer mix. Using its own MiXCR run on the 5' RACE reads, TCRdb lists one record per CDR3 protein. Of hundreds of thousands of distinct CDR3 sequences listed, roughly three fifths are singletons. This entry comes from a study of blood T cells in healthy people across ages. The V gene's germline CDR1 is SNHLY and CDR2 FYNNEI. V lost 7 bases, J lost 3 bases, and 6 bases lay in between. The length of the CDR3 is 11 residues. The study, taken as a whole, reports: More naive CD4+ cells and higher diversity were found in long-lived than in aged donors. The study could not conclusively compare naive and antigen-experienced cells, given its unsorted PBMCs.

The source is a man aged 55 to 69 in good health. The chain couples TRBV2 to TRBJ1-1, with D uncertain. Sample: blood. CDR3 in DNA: TGTGCCAGCATGGGGTACACTGAAGCTTTCTTT. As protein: CASMGYTEAFF.